The rows below give T cell receptor beta chains drawn from one sample of a study of T cells in localized non-small cell lung cancer. TCRdb's table, derived via immunoSEQ multiplex PCR, lists solely in-frame clones and lacks some. The data show approximately 2,800 clones, with approximately 21% seen just once and approximately 25% held by the top ten. The input for sequencing was lung tumor tissue, taken before any cancer treatment. Source of these receptors: a male donor aged 60 or over with stage II squamous cell lung carcinoma. Each CDR3 is given with its conserved first and last residue. Fields, in order: J gene, D gene, clone size, V gene, CDR3 protein, CDR3 DNA. D genes are given only for firm matches. Clone size is stated in some rows and not others, as once, few, many or a class when expanded.

TRBJ2-7,-,few,TRBV28,CASNLQGTNYEQYF,TGTGCCAGCAACCTGCAGGGAACAAACTACGAGCAGTACTTC
TRBJ2-3,-,few,TRBV11-3,CASSLIGSPSDTQYF,TGTGCCAGCAGCTTAATTGGGAGCCCATCTGATACGCAGTATTTT
TRBJ1-1,-,few,TRBV19,CASSIQGTTEAFF,TGTGCCAGTAGTATACAGGGGACCACTGAAGCTTTCTTT
TRBJ1-4,-,few,TRBV4-1,CASKKEGREGEKLFF,TGCGCCAGCAAGAAAGAGGGCAGGGAAGGTGAAAAACTGTTTTTT
TRBJ2-2,-,few,TRBV11-3,CASSTTSNTGELFF,TGTGCCAGCAGCACGACTAGTAACACCGGGGAGCTGTTTTTT
TRBJ2-3,-,medium-sized,TRBV11-3,CASSSGTPGTDTQYF,TGTGCCAGCAGCTCCGGGACACCAGGCACAGATACGCAGTATTTT
TRBJ2-2,-,medium-sized,TRBV11-3,CASSASGKAGELFF,TGTGCCAGCAGCGCCTCGGGGAAAGCCGGGGAGCTGTTTTTT
TRBJ1-2,-,-,TRBV19,CASKRGAVYGYTF,TGTGCCAGTAAGAGGGGGGCGGTCTATGGCTACACCTTC
TRBJ2-7,TRBD1,many,TRBV11-3,CASSRTGTGYEQYF,TGTGCCAGCAGTCGTACCGGGACAGGGTACGAGCAGTACTTC
TRBJ2-1,-,medium-sized,TRBV6-8,CASSYDSVDNEQFF,TGTGCCAGCAGTTACGATAGTGTGGACAATGAGCAGTTCTTC
TRBJ1-2,-,-,TRBV28,CASWRANYGYTF,TGTGCCAGCTGGAGGGCTAACTATGGCTACACCTTC
TRBJ2-1,-,few,TRBV11-3,CASSLVGLPYNEQFF,TGTGCCAGCAGCTTGGTGGGTCTCCCCTACAATGAGCAGTTCTTC
TRBJ2-4,TRBD1,once,TRBV14,CASSQDRGSAKNIQYF,TGTGCCAGCAGCCAGGACAGGGGGTCAGCCAAAAACATTCAGTACTTC
TRBJ1-3,-,-,TRBV18,CASSPSPQYPGNTIYF,TGTGCCAGCTCACCATCTCCCCAGTATCCTGGAAACACCATATATTTT
TRBJ1-1,-,-,TRBV11-3,CASSPRRGGTEAFF,TGTGCCAGCAGCCCCCGCAGGGGAGGCACTGAAGCTTTCTTT
TRBJ2-5,-,few,TRBV9,CASSATLGGETQYF,TGTGCCAGCAGCGCTACTTTGGGAGGAGAGACCCAGTACTTC
TRBJ2-1,-,many,TRBV11-3,CASIHITPAQGGGEQFF,TGTGCCAGCATCCATATCACCCCTGCACAGGGAGGTGGTGAGCAGTTCTTC
TRBJ2-7,TRBD1,-,TRBV5-1,CASSSPGQGDEQYF,TGCGCCAGCAGCTCTCCGGGACAGGGAGACGAGCAGTACTTC
TRBJ1-2,TRBD1,many,TRBV7-2,CASSPDRNYGYTF,TGTGCCAGCAGCCCGGACAGGAACTATGGCTACACCTTC
TRBJ2-3,TRBD1,-,TRBV14,CASSQVGFGQGPDTQYF,TGTGCCAGCAGCCAAGTAGGATTCGGACAGGGCCCAGATACGCAGTATTTT
TRBJ2-2,-,medium-sized,TRBV11-3,CASSLTGSRGGELFF,TGTGCCAGCAGCTTAACCGGGAGTCGAGGCGGGGAGCTGTTTTTT
TRBJ2-7,-,few,TRBV6-8,CASKEGHDRSTNWGF,TGTGCCAGCAAGGAGGGACACGACAGGTCCACGAATTGGGGCTTC
TRBJ1-4,TRBD1,few,TRBV11-3,CASSLTGVANEKLFF,TGTGCCAGCAGCCTTACAGGGGTGGCTAATGAAAAACTGTTTTTT
TRBJ2-7,TRBD1,few,TRBV6-8,CASRQGGTGGYEQYF,TGTGCCAGCAGACAAGGGGGGACAGGGGGTTACGAGCAGTACTTC